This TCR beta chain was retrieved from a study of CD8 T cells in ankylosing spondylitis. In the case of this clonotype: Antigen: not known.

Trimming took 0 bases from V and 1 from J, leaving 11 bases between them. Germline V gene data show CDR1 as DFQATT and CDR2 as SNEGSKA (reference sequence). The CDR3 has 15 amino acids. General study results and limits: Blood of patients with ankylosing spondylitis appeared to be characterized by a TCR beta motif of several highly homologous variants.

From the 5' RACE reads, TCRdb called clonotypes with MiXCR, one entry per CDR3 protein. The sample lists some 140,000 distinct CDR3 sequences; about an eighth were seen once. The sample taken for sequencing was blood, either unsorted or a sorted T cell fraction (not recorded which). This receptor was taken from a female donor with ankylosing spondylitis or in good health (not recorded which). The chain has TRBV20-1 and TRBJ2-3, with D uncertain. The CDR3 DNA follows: TGCAGTGCTAGAGATGAATCCCAGGGCACAGATACGCAGTATTTT. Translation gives CSARDESQGTDTQYF.